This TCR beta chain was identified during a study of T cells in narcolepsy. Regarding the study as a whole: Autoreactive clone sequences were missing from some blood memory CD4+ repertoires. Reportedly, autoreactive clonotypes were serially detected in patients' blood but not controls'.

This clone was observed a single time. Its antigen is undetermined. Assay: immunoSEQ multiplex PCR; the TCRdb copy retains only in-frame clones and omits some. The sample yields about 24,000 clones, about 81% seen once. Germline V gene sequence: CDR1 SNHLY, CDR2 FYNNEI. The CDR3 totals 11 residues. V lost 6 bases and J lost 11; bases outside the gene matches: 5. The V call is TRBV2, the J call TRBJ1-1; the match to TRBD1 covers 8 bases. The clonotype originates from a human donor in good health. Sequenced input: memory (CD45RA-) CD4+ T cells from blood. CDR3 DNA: TGTGCCAGCAGGGACAGGGCTAGGGCTTTCTTT. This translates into CASRDRARAFF.